The clone carrying this T cell receptor (beta chain) was recorded only once. Its antigen is as yet unknown. Looked up from germline, CDR1 is MDHEN and CDR2 is SYDVKM. V was trimmed by 6 bases and J by 3 bases, leaving 7 bases between them. The CDR3 runs to 12 residues. These data are taken from a study of T cell responses to AZD1222 COVID-19 vaccine. Whole-study findings and limits: Clonal diversity was possibly underestimated, and white British individuals and females predominated among donors. A rise in Spike-specific TCR breadth and depth followed two AZD1222 doses.

This table comes from immunoSEQ multiplex PCR, and its TCRdb copy is limited to in-frame clones, with some not included. The profile covers roughly 100,000 clones, with nearly 90% appearing a single time and 10% to 15% taken by the ten largest. The origin of this receptor is an adult in good health. The rearrangement links TRBV28 to TRBJ2-3; unclear D gene. The sequencing used peripheral blood, collected on day 0 of AZD1222 vaccination. CDR3 amino acids: CASSPETDTQYF. The CDR3 DNA is TGTGCCAGCAGCCCTGAGACAGATACGCAGTATTTT.